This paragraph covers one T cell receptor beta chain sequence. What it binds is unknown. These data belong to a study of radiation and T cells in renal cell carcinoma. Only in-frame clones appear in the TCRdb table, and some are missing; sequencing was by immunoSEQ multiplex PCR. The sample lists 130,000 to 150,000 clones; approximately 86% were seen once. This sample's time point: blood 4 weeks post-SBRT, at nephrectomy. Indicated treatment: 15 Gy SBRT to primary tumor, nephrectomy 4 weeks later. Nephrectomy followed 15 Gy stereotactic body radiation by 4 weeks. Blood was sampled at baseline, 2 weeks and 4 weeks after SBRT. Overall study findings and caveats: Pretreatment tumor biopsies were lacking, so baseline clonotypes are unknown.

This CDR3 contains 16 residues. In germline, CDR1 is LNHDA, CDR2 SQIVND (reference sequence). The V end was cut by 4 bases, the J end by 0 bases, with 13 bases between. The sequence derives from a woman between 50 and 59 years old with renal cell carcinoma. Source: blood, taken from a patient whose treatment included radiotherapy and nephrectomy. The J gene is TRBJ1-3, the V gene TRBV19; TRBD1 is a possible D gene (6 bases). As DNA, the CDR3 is TGTGCCAGTAGTACTCCGACAGGATCCTCTGGAAACACCATATATTTT. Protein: CASSTPTGSSGNTIYF.